The present TCR beta chain was sequenced within a study of identical twins. TCRdb independently ran MiXCR on the 5' RACE reads; one entry per CDR3 protein. The sample yields about 250,000 distinct CDR3 sequences, over 13% seen once. The CDR3 loop spans 12 amino acids. The junction had 2 bases not matched to a gene; V was cut back by 6 bases and J by 4 bases. Germline CDR1 reads DFQATT; CDR2 reads SNEGSKA (reference sequence). Every one of the donors was a healthy Caucasian. The table lists this clonotype with a few counts. Sequences were obtained from memory (CD45RO+) T cells sorted from blood. The source is a woman younger than 30 in good health. The chain links TRBV20-1 to TRBJ2-3; 9 nucleotides line up with TRBD2. CDR3 nucleotides: TGCAGTGCGGGCGGGAGGGCAGATACGCAGTATTTT. It is translated as CSAGGRADTQYF.